The clone carrying this T cell receptor beta chain was seen a few times. The germline CDR1 and CDR2 sequences are SGHTA and FQGTGA. This CDR3 region has 15 residues. V was clipped by 3 bases and J by 6 bases; unmatched bases: 7. The data stem from a study of cytomegalovirus exposure and HLA in healthy donors. This PCR relied on a set of 60 Vbeta primers and 13 Jbeta primers. The repertoire was sequenced with immunoSEQ multiplex PCR; TCRdb's copy has only in-frame clones and lacks some. The sample gives over 110,000 clones, almost 85% of which show up once; roughly 10% is in the top ten. The material sequenced was PBMCs. The rearrangement joins TRBV7-3 to TRBJ2-2, with TRBD2 identical over 7 bases. This TCR derives from a woman in her sixties or seventies in good health and CMV-seropositive. The CDR3 DNA sequence: TGTGCCAGCAGCTTGACTAGCTCTTCGTCCGGGGAGCTGTTTTTT. Translation gives CASSLTSSSSGELFF.